A single sample is the source of the 17 T cell receptor beta chains below, sequenced in a study of cytomegalovirus exposure and HLA in healthy donors. The PCR was carried out with 60 Vbeta primers and 13 Jbeta primers. Sequenced by immunoSEQ multiplex PCR; TCRdb stores in-frame clones only, minus some. The repertoire includes 120,000 or so clones, about three quarters of them detected once, and 6.3% sits in the top ten. The sample taken for sequencing was PBMCs. The receptors here all came from a woman aged 40 to 50 in good health and CMV-seronegative.

In its sample, this clone was seen once. This chain uses TRBV2 with TRBJ2-2, with a weak D call TRBD1 (6 bases). The CDR3 is made up of 15 amino acids. Germline CDR1 and CDR2: SNHLY and FYNNEI. V was cut by 5 bases and J by 3 bases, with 13 bases left in between. The CDR3: CASSQQGLDTGELFF. The CDR3 DNA is TGTGCCAGCAGTCAACAGGGTTTGGACACCGGGGAGCTGTTTTTT.

The V gene is TRBV7-6, the J gene TRBJ1-5; D might be TRBD1 (5 bases). V lost 1 base and J lost 4, with 14 bases in between. The CDR3 sequence is 16 residues long. Germline CDR1 and CDR2: SGHVS and FNYEAQ. CDR3 sequence reads: CASSLGGGELNQPQHF. DNA for the CDR3: TGTGCCAGCAGCTTAGGTGGAGGGGAACTGAATCAGCCCCAGCATTTT. Variable domain in full (rest from reference TRBV7-6 and TRBJ1-5): GAGVSQSPRYKVTKRGQDVALRCDPISGHVSLYWYRQALGQGPEFLTYFNYEAQQDKSGLPNDRFSAERPEGSISTLTIQRTEQRDSAMYRCASSLGGGELNQPQHFGDGTRLSIL.

This clone was counted only a few times. V usage is TRBV11-2 and J usage is TRBJ1-6; unclear D gene. This CDR3 is 15 amino acids long. Germline V gives CDR1 SGHAT, CDR2 FQNNGV. V was cut by 0 bases and J by 7 bases, with 10 bases left in between. The CDR3 region is CASSLEPGPNSPLHF. The DNA for the CDR3 is TGTGCCAGCAGCTTAGAACCGGGTCCAAATTCACCCCTCCACTTT.

The V call is TRBV5-4, the J call TRBJ2-7; TRBD2 is a possible D gene (5 bases). Trimming removed 4 bases from V and 0 bases from J, with 14 bases in between. Per germline, CDR1 SGHNT and CDR2 YYREEE (reference sequence). The CDR3 is made up of 15 amino acids. CDR3 nucleotides: TGTGCCAGCAGCAAAGGAGCGGACCCCTCCTACGAGCAGTACTTC. It encodes CASSKGADPSYEQYF.

The chain uses TRBV4-2 and TRBJ2-6; D is possibly TRBD1 (5 bases). V was clipped by 2 bases and J by 9 bases, with 8 bases between them. Germline loops: CDR1 LGHNA, CDR2 YNFKEQ. The CDR3 is 13 residues long. CDR3 in DNA: TGTGCCAGCAGCCAAAGGGGCCGCAACGTCCTGACTTTC. Its translation is CASSQRGRNVLTF.

The rearrangement uses TRBV6-5 and TRBJ1-5; perhaps TRBD1 as D (5 bases). CDR1 is MNHEY and CDR2 is SVGAGI in the germline V gene. The CDR3 spans 15 residues. The V and J ends lost 2 bases and 6 bases respectively, with 14 bases between them. CDR3 nucleotide sequence: TGTGCCAGCAGTTACACGGCAGGGCTAACTCAGCCCCAGCATTTT. This sequence encodes CASSYTAGLTQPQHF.

The chain has TRBV7-2 and TRBJ2-7; D is perhaps TRBD2 (6 bases). Germline V gene data show CDR1 as SGHTA and CDR2 as FQGNSA. V was shortened by 1 base and J by 1 base, with 8 bases between the two germline ends. The CDR3 runs to 14 residues. The chain's CDR3 is CASSLVAGSYEQYF. Written as DNA, the CDR3 is TGTGCCAGCAGCTTAGTTGCGGGGTCCTACGAGCAGTACTTC.

In the case of this clone: Germline is not matched at one junction end, which may reflect a read error. The chain combines TRBV7-9 with TRBJ1-2, with D unclear. Germline lookup yields CDR1 SEHNR and CDR2 FQNEAQ (reference sequence). This CDR3 region has 14 residues. The CDR3, as DNA: TGTTCCAGCAGCCTAGCCGGGTCGAACTATGGCTACACCTTC. Protein product: CSSSLAGSNYGYTF.

This clone was counted a single time. The rearrangement uses TRBV28 and TRBJ1-5, with 8 bases matching TRBD1. The trim removed 2 bases at V and 5 bases at J, leaving 5 bases unmatched. This CDR3 region has 15 residues. The germline V gene has CDR1 MDHEN and CDR2 SYDVKM. The CDR3 bases are TGTGCCAGCAGTTTAAGTGACAGGGGCGATCAGCCCCAGCATTTT. It yields the protein CASSLSDRGDQPQHF.

V is TRBV25-1 and J is TRBJ2-1; tentative D call: TRBD1 (6 bases). The V end lost 7 bases, the J end lost 7 bases, and 17 bases lay between the germline ends. CDR1 and CDR2 from the germline V gene are MGHDK and SYGVNS. The CDR3 contains 14 residues. CDR3: CASMGAGSWNEQFF. DNA of the CDR3: TGTGCCAGCATGGGGGCAGGGAGTTGGAATGAGCAGTTCTTC.

CDR3 amino acids: CASSVASGGISSPLHF. CDR3 nucleotides: TGTGCCAGCAGCGTAGCATCAGGGGGGATAAGTTCACCCCTCCACTTT. V and J are TRBV9 and TRBJ1-6; TRBD1 agrees at 7 bases. The trim removed 0 bases at V and 9 bases at J, leaving 9 bases unmatched. Germline V CDR1 and CDR2: SGDLS, YYNGEE. The CDR3 spans 16 residues.

The chain links TRBV15 to TRBJ2-7; TRBD1 matches 7 bases. The V segment lost 4 bases and the J segment 2 bases; nucleotides outside the gene matches: 2. CDR3 length: 13 amino acids. Germline values: CDR1 LNHNV, CDR2 YYDKDF (reference sequence). The CDR3 bases are TGTGCCACCAGCAAACAGGGGCCCTACGAGCAGTACTTC. Its protein is CATSKQGPYEQYF.

This clone is a singleton in its sample. The V call is TRBV2, the J call TRBJ2-6, with 10 bases identical to TRBD1. The germline gives CDR1 SNHLY, CDR2 FYNNEI. Trimming at V came to 4 bases and at J to 1 base, leaving 4 bases not matched to a gene. The CDR3 length is 17 residues. CDR3 region: CASSGDRGYSGANVLTF. The DNA for the CDR3 is TGTGCCAGCAGTGGGGACAGGGGATATTCTGGGGCCAACGTCCTGACTTTC.

V is TRBV6-5 and J is TRBJ2-1; no clear D. Trimming removed 0 bases at V and 2 bases at J, with 5 bases between. CDR3 length equals 14 residues. The germline V gene encodes CDR1 MNHEY and CDR2 SVGAGI. The CDR3 spells CASSYSSTYNEQFF. The CDR3 DNA reads TGTGCCAGCAGTTACTCGAGCACCTACAATGAGCAGTTCTTC.

The chain has TRBV11-2 and TRBJ1-1; D gene unclear. Trimming removed 0 bases from V and 1 base from J, with 3 bases in between. CDR1 and CDR2 from the germline V gene are SGHAT and FQNNGV. CDR3 length: 13 amino acids. The CDR3 here is CASSLDGNTEAFF. CDR3 DNA sequence: TGTGCCAGCAGCTTAGACGGGAACACTGAAGCTTTCTTT. Based on the CDR3 plus reference TRBV11-2 and TRBJ1-1, the full variable domain is EAGVAQSPRYKIIEKRQSVAFWCNPISGHATLYWYQQILGQGPKLLIQFQNNGVVDDSQLPKDRFSAERLKGVDSTLKIQPAKLEDSAVYLCASSLDGNTEAFFGQGTRLTVV.

This clone has a single count. The V gene is TRBV6-6, the J gene TRBJ2-7, with TRBD1 as a possible D gene (5 bases). CDR3 length: 14 residues. V was cut by 5 bases and J by 0 bases, with 11 bases left in between. CDR1 and CDR2 (germline): MNHNY, SVGAGI (reference sequence). The DNA for the CDR3 is TGTGCCAGCAGTCAGGGATTAAGCTCCTACGAGCAGTACTTC. Translation: CASSQGLSSYEQYF.

This clone appeared a single time. The chain employs TRBV10-3 and TRBJ1-3, with unresolved D. Trimming removed 0 bases from V and 4 bases from J, with 7 bases in between. The CDR3 runs to 14 residues. Looked up from germline, CDR1 is ENHRY and CDR2 is SYGVKD. CDR3: CAISESGYGNTIYF. In nucleotides, the CDR3 is TGTGCCATCAGTGAGTCCGGGTACGGAAACACCATATATTTT.